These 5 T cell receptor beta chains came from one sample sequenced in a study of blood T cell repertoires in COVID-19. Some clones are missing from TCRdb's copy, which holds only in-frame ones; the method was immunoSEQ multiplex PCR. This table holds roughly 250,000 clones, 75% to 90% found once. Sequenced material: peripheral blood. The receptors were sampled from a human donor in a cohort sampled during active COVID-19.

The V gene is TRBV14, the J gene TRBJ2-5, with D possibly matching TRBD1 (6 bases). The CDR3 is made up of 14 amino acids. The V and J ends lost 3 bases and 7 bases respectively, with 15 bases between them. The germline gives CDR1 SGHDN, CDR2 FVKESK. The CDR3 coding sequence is TGTGCCAGCAGCCACCCGACAGGCACGGGGACCCAGTACTTC. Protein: CASSHPTGTGTQYF. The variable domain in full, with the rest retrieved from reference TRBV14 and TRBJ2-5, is EAGVTQFPSHSVIEKGQTVTLRCDPISGHDNLYWYRRVMGKEIKFLLHFVKESKQDESGMPNNRFLAERTGGTYSTLKVQPAELEDSGVYFCASSHPTGTGTQYFGPGTRLLVL.

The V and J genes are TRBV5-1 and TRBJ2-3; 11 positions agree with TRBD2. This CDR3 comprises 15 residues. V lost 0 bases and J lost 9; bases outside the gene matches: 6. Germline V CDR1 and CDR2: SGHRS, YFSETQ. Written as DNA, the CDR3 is TGCGCCAGCAGCTTGGAACTAGCGGGGGTAGGAACGCAGTATTTT. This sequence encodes CASSLELAGVGTQYF.

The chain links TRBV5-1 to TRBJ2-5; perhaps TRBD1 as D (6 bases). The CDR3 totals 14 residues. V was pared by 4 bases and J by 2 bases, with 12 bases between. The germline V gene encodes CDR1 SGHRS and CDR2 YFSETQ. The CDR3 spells CASSASGAQETQYF. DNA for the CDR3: TGCGCCAGCAGCGCTTCAGGGGCGCAAGAGACCCAGTACTTC.

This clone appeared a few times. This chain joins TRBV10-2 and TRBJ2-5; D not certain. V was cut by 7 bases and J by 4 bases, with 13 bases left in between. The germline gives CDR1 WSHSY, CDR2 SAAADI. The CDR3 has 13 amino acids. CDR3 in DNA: TGCGCCAGCACCCGCGGAGTCGGAGAGACCCAGTACTTC. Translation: CASTRGVGETQYF.

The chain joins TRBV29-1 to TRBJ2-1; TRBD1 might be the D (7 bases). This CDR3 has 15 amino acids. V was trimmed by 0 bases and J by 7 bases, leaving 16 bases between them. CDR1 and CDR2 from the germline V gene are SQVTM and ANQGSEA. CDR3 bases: TGCAGCGTTGAAGACGGACAGGCCGGACTAAATGAGCAGTTCTTC. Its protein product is CSVEDGQAGLNEQFF.